This T cell receptor (beta chain) was recorded in a study of Graves' ophthalmopathy and Graves' hyperthyroidism. Study-wide background: Peripheral blood sampling occurred at initial diagnosis, before any treatment. Study-level results: Blood repertoires reportedly contained most expanded thyroid clonotypes above 0.001 frequency.

Ophthalmopathy was moderately-to-severely active, CAS at least 3, NOSPECS at least 4, lasting under 3 months. The PBMCs originated from more than 8 ml of fresh peripheral blood. The CDR3 has 14 amino acids. Germline V gene data show CDR1 as SNHLY and CDR2 as FYNNEI. Trimming at V came to 6 bases and at J to 2 bases, leaving 3 bases not matched to a gene. Amplified TCR beta CDR3 regions were obtained using RNA transcripts as template. Following a first-round RT-PCR that used HTBI primers, a second-round multiplex PCR was carried out. TCRdb reprocessed the multiplex PCR reads via MiXCR and lists one record per CDR3 protein. The sample has about 240,000 distinct CDR3 sequences, approximately 42% seen once. In the case of this clonotype: Antigen unknown.

The V and J genes are TRBV2 and TRBJ1-2; 10 bases are a match to TRBD1. Sequences were obtained from peripheral blood. This receptor was identified in an adult man with Graves' ophthalmopathy. CDR3 sequence reads: CASRGQGGNYGYTF. DNA of the CDR3: TGTGCCAGCAGAGGACAGGGGGGGAACTATGGCTACACCTTC.